This T cell receptor beta chain was sequenced for a study of metastatic and nonmetastatic thyroid tumors. Looking at the study overall: For malignant and benign thyroid patients, tumor or nodule tissue and blood were the sources whose repertoires were compared.

The V gene end was trimmed by 5 bases and the J gene end by 7 bases; junction bases not matched to a gene: 11. Germline values: CDR1 MNHEY, CDR2 SMNVEV (reference sequence). This CDR3 is built from 17 residues. Among the patients, none had received any treatment before thyroid surgery. As concerns this clone: Its cognate antigen is unknown.

Whole-study findings and limits: Across blood and tumor, TCR beta diversity in malignant thyroid tumors was reportedly significantly higher than in benign nodules.

Study processing details: Construction of a distant-metastasis classifier for papillary thyroid cancer relied on CDR3 differences across clinicopathological groups. TCRdb called clones again from the PCR reads with MiXCR. TCRdb's processing, not the authors' own work, is the source of the V and J calls. The sample has about 20,000 clones, around a sixth seen once. Sample: blood. The rearrangement joins TRBV27 to TRBJ2-2; TRBD1 matches at 12 bases. This clonotype originated in a female donor with papillary thyroid cancer or a benign thyroid nodule (not recorded which). Some clones in this sample may be carry-over from other donors' samples. In DNA, the CDR3 is TGTGCCAGCAGTCCCGGGACAGGGGGCCTTGGGGACGGGGAGCTGTTTTTT. Encoded protein: CASSPGTGGLGDGELFF.